The rows below give T cell receptor beta chains drawn from one sample of a study of blood T cells in healthy people across ages. TCRdb re-called the 5' RACE reads with MiXCR, one entry per CDR3 protein. Here the sample spans roughly 800,000 distinct CDR3 sequences, 58% being singletons. Sequenced material: blood. The receptors shown here come from a man younger than 45 in good health. The CDR3 runs from the conserved cysteine through the conserved F or W. A D gene is named only where the DNA matches it firmly. The size of a clone is reported for some rows only, either as once, few or many, or as a class for expanded clones.

clone_size: few
j_call: TRBJ2-1
v_call: TRBV7-9
d_call: TRBD2
cdr3_nt: TGTGCCAGCAACGGACCGGGACTAGTGTTCAATGAGCAGTTCTTC
cdr3_aa: CASNGPGLVFNEQFF

clone_size: NA
j_call: TRBJ1-6
v_call: TRBV20-1
d_call: NA
cdr3_nt: TGCAGTGCTTCGGACGGGAGCTCCTATAATTCACCCCTCCACTTT
cdr3_aa: CSASDGSSYNSPLHF

clone_size: NA
j_call: TRBJ2-3
v_call: TRBV12-3/TRBV12-4
d_call: TRBD2
cdr3_nt: TGTGCCAGCAGTCCTAGCGGGGGGCCCACAGATACGCAGTATTTT
cdr3_aa: CASSPSGGPTDTQYF

clone_size: NA
j_call: TRBJ2-3
v_call: TRBV6-5
d_call: NA
cdr3_nt: TGTGCCAGCAGGGACAGCCTCTTTAGCACAGATACGCAGTATTTT
cdr3_aa: CASRDSLFSTDTQYF

clone_size: NA
j_call: TRBJ2-7
v_call: TRBV6-2/TRBV6-3
d_call: NA
cdr3_nt: TGTGCCAGCAGCGAAGGTCTTGGTATTTTCTACGAGCAGTACTTC
cdr3_aa: CASSEGLGIFYEQYF

clone_size: NA
j_call: TRBJ1-5
v_call: TRBV20-1
d_call: NA
cdr3_nt: TGCAGTGCTAGATATTGGGGTCAGCCCCAGCATTTT
cdr3_aa: CSARYWGQPQHF

clone_size: NA
j_call: TRBJ2-3
v_call: TRBV9
d_call: NA
cdr3_nt: TGTGCCAGCAGCGCCGGATTTTCGTCGGGGGGCCGAGGTGTCACAGATACGCAGTATTTT
cdr3_aa: CASSAGFSSGGRGVTDTQYF

clone_size: few
j_call: TRBJ2-3
v_call: TRBV7-3
d_call: TRBD2
cdr3_nt: TGTGCCAGCAGCAAGAATAGCGGGAACACAGATACGCAGTATTTT
cdr3_aa: CASSKNSGNTDTQYF

clone_size: few
j_call: TRBJ2-3
v_call: TRBV6-4
d_call: NA
cdr3_nt: TGTGCCAGCAGTGATCTGGGAGGCCTTAGCACAGATACGCAGTATTTT
cdr3_aa: CASSDLGGLSTDTQYF

clone_size: NA
j_call: TRBJ2-5
v_call: TRBV12-3/TRBV12-4
d_call: TRBD1
cdr3_nt: TGTGCCGGCAAATTTACCGGGACAGGAGAGGAGACCCAGTACTTC
cdr3_aa: CAGKFTGTGEETQYF

clone_size: NA
j_call: TRBJ2-7
v_call: TRBV6-5
d_call: TRBD1
cdr3_nt: TGTGCCAGCAGCCGACAGGGCGACCCCTCCTACGAGCAGTACTTC
cdr3_aa: CASSRQGDPSYEQYF

clone_size: NA
j_call: TRBJ2-1
v_call: TRBV5-1
d_call: TRBD2
cdr3_nt: TGCGCCAGCAGTTTGGCGGCGGGAGATGATGAGCAGTTCTTC
cdr3_aa: CASSLAAGDDEQFF

clone_size: NA
j_call: TRBJ2-7
v_call: TRBV12-3/TRBV12-4
d_call: TRBD1
cdr3_nt: TGTGCCAGCAGTCGCCGGGACAGGGGGACCTACGAGCAGTACTTC
cdr3_aa: CASSRRDRGTYEQYF

clone_size: few
j_call: TRBJ2-1
v_call: TRBV27
d_call: NA
cdr3_nt: TGTGCCAGCAGGGGGACTGGCAGTTACAATGAGCAGTTCTTC
cdr3_aa: CASRGTGSYNEQFF

clone_size: NA
j_call: TRBJ2-7
v_call: TRBV27
d_call: NA
cdr3_nt: TGTGCCAGCAGTTACCCCGGGACCCCTTCCTACGAGCAGTACTTC
cdr3_aa: CASSYPGTPSYEQYF

clone_size: NA
j_call: TRBJ1-2
v_call: TRBV6-5
d_call: TRBD1
cdr3_nt: TGTGCCAGCAAAGAGACAGGGATCTATGGCTACACCTTC
cdr3_aa: CASKETGIYGYTF

clone_size: many
j_call: TRBJ2-5
v_call: TRBV29-1
d_call: NA
cdr3_nt: TGCAGCGTTGCCGGAGTCTATCAAGAGACCCAGTACTTC
cdr3_aa: CSVAGVYQETQYF

clone_size: few
j_call: TRBJ2-3
v_call: TRBV12-3/TRBV12-4
d_call: NA
cdr3_nt: TGTGCCAGCATAACGGGGGTTAGCACAGATACGCAGTATTTT
cdr3_aa: CASITGVSTDTQYF

clone_size: few
j_call: TRBJ2-1
v_call: TRBV7-2
d_call: TRBD2
cdr3_nt: TGTGCCAGCAGCTTACTAGGACTAGTATATAATGAGCAGTTCTTC
cdr3_aa: CASSLLGLVYNEQFF

clone_size: NA
j_call: TRBJ2-7
v_call: TRBV7-2
d_call: TRBD2
cdr3_nt: TGTGCCAGCAGCTTATCGGCGGGAGCTTACGAGCAGTACTTC
cdr3_aa: CASSLSAGAYEQYF

clone_size: NA
j_call: TRBJ1-1
v_call: TRBV2
d_call: NA
cdr3_nt: TGTGCCAGCGGCTCCGGATGGCAGAACACTGAAGCTTTCTTT
cdr3_aa: CASGSGWQNTEAFF

clone_size: NA
j_call: TRBJ2-3
v_call: TRBV20-1
d_call: NA
cdr3_nt: TGCAGTGCTAGGGAGACGGGCACAGATACGCAGTATTTT
cdr3_aa: CSARETGTDTQYF

clone_size: NA
j_call: TRBJ2-1
v_call: TRBV4-2
d_call: TRBD2
cdr3_nt: TGTGCCAGCAGCCAAGACCGGGGGAGGGCTAACGAGCAGTTCTTC
cdr3_aa: CASSQDRGRANEQFF

clone_size: NA
j_call: TRBJ1-6
v_call: TRBV20-1
d_call: TRBD1
cdr3_nt: TGCAGTGCTACGTCAGGGGGCAATTCACCCCTCCACTTT
cdr3_aa: CSATSGGNSPLHF

clone_size: NA
j_call: TRBJ2-1
v_call: TRBV7-9
d_call: TRBD2
cdr3_nt: TGTGCCAGCAGCCCGGCCGTTGGCGGGAGAGTGTATGAGCAGTTCTTC
cdr3_aa: CASSPAVGGRVYEQFF

clone_size: many
j_call: TRBJ2-1
v_call: TRBV10-3
d_call: NA
cdr3_nt: TGTGCCATCAGTGATATCCAAGGTGATGAGCAGTTCTTC
cdr3_aa: CAISDIQGDEQFF

clone_size: few
j_call: TRBJ2-2
v_call: TRBV4-3
d_call: TRBD1
cdr3_nt: TGCGCCAGCAGCCAGGAGGACAGGGGGAGCGGGGAGCTGTTTTTT
cdr3_aa: CASSQEDRGSGELFF

clone_size: few
j_call: TRBJ2-5
v_call: TRBV15
d_call: TRBD2
cdr3_nt: TGTGCCACCAGCGTCCGACTAGCGGAAGAGACCCAGTACTTC
cdr3_aa: CATSVRLAEETQYF

clone_size: NA
j_call: TRBJ2-5
v_call: TRBV20-1
d_call: NA
cdr3_nt: TGCAGTGCTGGACTACCCCAAGAGACCCAGTACTTC
cdr3_aa: CSAGLPQETQYF

clone_size: NA
j_call: TRBJ1-2
v_call: TRBV20-1
d_call: NA
cdr3_nt: TGCAGTGCTAGAGTCGCGGAAAACTATGGCTACACCTTC
cdr3_aa: CSARVAENYGYTF

clone_size: few
j_call: TRBJ2-7
v_call: TRBV6-5
d_call: TRBD2
cdr3_nt: TGTGCCAGCAGTTTTGGACTAGCGGGGTCCTACGAGCAGTACTTC
cdr3_aa: CASSFGLAGSYEQYF

clone_size: few
j_call: TRBJ2-3
v_call: TRBV29-1
d_call: NA
cdr3_nt: TGCAGCGTTGGAGTCGGCACAGATACGCAGTATTTT
cdr3_aa: CSVGVGTDTQYF

clone_size: once
j_call: TRBJ2-5
v_call: TRBV5-1
d_call: TRBD2
cdr3_nt: TGCGCCAGCAGCCCCCGACCCGGGACTAACAACAATGAGCAGTACTTC
cdr3_aa: CASSPRPGTNNNEQYF

clone_size: NA
j_call: TRBJ1-5
v_call: TRBV28
d_call: TRBD1
cdr3_nt: TGTGCCAGCAGTCCCTGGACAGGCGACCTGGTTCAGCCCCAGCATTTT
cdr3_aa: CASSPWTGDLVQPQHF

clone_size: few
j_call: TRBJ2-3
v_call: TRBV20-1
d_call: NA
cdr3_nt: TGCAGTGCTATTAGTGATAGCACAGATACGCAGTATTTT
cdr3_aa: CSAISDSTDTQYF

clone_size: NA
j_call: TRBJ2-7
v_call: TRBV20-1
d_call: NA
cdr3_nt: TGCAGTGCTAGAGCGGGAATAGGACGCGAGCAGTACTTC
cdr3_aa: CSARAGIGREQYF

clone_size: NA
j_call: TRBJ2-3
v_call: TRBV11-2
d_call: TRBD2
cdr3_nt: TGTGCCAGCAGACTAGGACTAGCGGGGGGGACAGATACGCAGTATTTT
cdr3_aa: CASRLGLAGGTDTQYF

clone_size: many
j_call: TRBJ2-5
v_call: TRBV29-1
d_call: NA
cdr3_nt: TGCAGCGTTGATGGCTCTGAACAAGAGACCCAGTACTTC
cdr3_aa: CSVDGSEQETQYF

clone_size: few
j_call: TRBJ1-2
v_call: TRBV24-1
d_call: NA
cdr3_nt: TGTGCCACCAGAATTCGTGGCTACACCTTC
cdr3_aa: CATRIRGYTF

clone_size: few
j_call: TRBJ1-2
v_call: TRBV7-9
d_call: NA
cdr3_nt: TGTGCCAGCAGCACAAGCCGCCGAGGGTCGTTGGGCTATGGCTACACCTTC
cdr3_aa: CASSTSRRGSLGYGYTF

clone_size: NA
j_call: TRBJ2-5
v_call: TRBV28
d_call: NA
cdr3_nt: TGTGCCAGCAGCTCATCAGGGGTTGGGGGGACCCAGTACTTC
cdr3_aa: CASSSSGVGGTQYF